A selection of T cell receptor beta chains follows, all from one sample in a study of beta chain features in type 1 diabetes. Assay: immunoSEQ multiplex PCR; the TCRdb copy retains only in-frame clones and omits some. Among around 500,000 clones listed, roughly 10% were seen once. The sample comprised naive CD4+ T cells from blood. These receptors came from a woman younger than 30 in good health. CDR3s include the opening cysteine and the closing phenylalanine or tryptophan. The D gene is left open where the match is weak. Rows may omit the clone size; those that give it use once, few, many or a size class.

V	size	D	J	CDR3	DNA
TRBV6-1	few	-	TRBJ2-4	CASSEGGAAKNIQYF	TGTGCCAGCAGTGAAGGAGGGGCAGCCAAAAACATTCAGTACTTC
TRBV2	-	-	TRBJ1-1	CASSEYAEAFF	TGTGCCAGCAGTGAATATGCTGAAGCTTTCTTT
TRBV27	few	-	TRBJ1-1	CASSPETGNTEAFF	TGTGCCAGCAGTCCCGAGACAGGGAACACTGAAGCTTTCTTT
TRBV7-9	few	-	TRBJ2-1	CASSPTRGPNYNEQFF	TGTGCCAGCAGCCCTACGCGGGGACCAAACTACAATGAGCAGTTCTTC
TRBV18	few	-	TRBJ2-5	CASSPYSETQYF	TGTGCCAGCTCACCGTATTCCGAGACCCAGTACTTC
TRBV30	few	TRBD2	TRBJ2-1	CAWSFGGSYNEQFF	TGTGCCTGGAGTTTCGGGGGGTCCTACAATGAGCAGTTCTTC
TRBV7-9	-	-	TRBJ1-1	CASSLGGYRRSRNTEAFF	TGTGCCAGCAGCTTAGGGGGTTACCGGCGCAGTCGGAACACTGAAGCTTTCTTT
TRBV7-9	few	-	TRBJ2-3	CASSLAGVADTQYF	TGTGCCAGCAGCTTAGCGGGGGTGGCAGATACGCAGTATTTT
TRBV5-1	-	TRBD1	TRBJ2-1	CASSQGQGALDEQFF	TGCGCCAGCAGCCAAGGACAGGGGGCATTGGATGAGCAGTTCTTC
TRBV30	-	-	TRBJ1-3	CAWRQFSGNTIYF	TGTGCCTGGAGACAATTCTCTGGAAACACCATATATTTT
TRBV6-5	few	TRBD1	TRBJ1-2	CASSYLTGVNYGYTF	TGTGCCAGCAGTTACCTGACAGGGGTGAACTATGGCTACACCTTC
TRBV5-4	-	-	TRBJ2-7	CASSLEAASSSYEQYF	TGTGCCAGCAGCTTGGAGGCAGCTTCGAGCTCCTACGAGCAGTACTTC
TRBV7-2	few	-	TRBJ2-3	CASSPRGTDTQYF	TGTGCCAGCAGCCCACGGGGCACAGATACGCAGTATTTT
TRBV19	-	-	TRBJ2-3	CASSPWDRYTDTQYF	TGTGCCAGTAGTCCGTGGGACCGCTACACAGATACGCAGTATTTT
TRBV13	few	-	TRBJ1-2	CASSLKEMYGYTF	TGTGCCAGCAGCTTAAAGGAAATGTATGGCTACACCTTC
TRBV7-3	-	-	TRBJ2-1	CASSATRGEQFF	TGTGCCAGCAGTGCCACTCGGGGTGAGCAGTTCTTC
TRBV11-3	few	TRBD2	TRBJ2-5	CASSLPTWGGETQYF	TGTGCCAGCAGCTTACCCACCTGGGGGGGAGAGACCCAGTACTTC
TRBV2	few	-	TRBJ1-2	CASSEGGYTF	TGTGCCAGCAGTGAAGGGGGCTACACCTTC
TRBV30	-	TRBD2	TRBJ2-5	CAWSVGGRETQYF	TGTGCCTGGAGTGTCGGCGGGAGGGAGACCCAGTACTTC
TRBV9	few	-	TRBJ2-1	CASSVGGITYNEQFF	TGTGCCAGCAGCGTAGGAGGTATCACCTACAATGAGCAGTTCTTC
TRBV28	few	-	TRBJ2-5	CASSLLGQGEETQYF	TGTGCCAGCAGTTTATTAGGTCAGGGCGAAGAGACCCAGTACTTC
TRBV6-5	few	TRBD2	TRBJ2-1	CASSFERERNNEQFF	TGTGCCAGCAGTTTCGAGCGGGAGAGAAACAATGAGCAGTTCTTC
TRBV29-1	few	TRBD1	TRBJ2-3	CSVEGGTGYGKRQYF	TGCAGCGTTGAAGGGGGGACAGGATACGGGAAAAGGCAGTATTTT
TRBV5-1	few	-	TRBJ1-4	CASSSTRQATNEKLFF	TGCGCCAGCAGCTCCACGAGACAGGCAACTAATGAAAAACTGTTTTTT
TRBV7-9	-	TRBD1	TRBJ1-2	CASSLDLNRGGYTF	TGTGCCAGCAGCTTAGACCTAAACAGGGGCGGCTACACCTTC
TRBV29-1	few	-	TRBJ2-5	CSVARGVPQETQYF	TGCAGCGTTGCTCGGGGAGTCCCCCAAGAGACCCAGTACTTC
TRBV20-1	few	-	TRBJ1-1	CRAGGNTEAFF	TGTAGAGCGGGAGGGAACACTGAAGCTTTCTTT
TRBV7-3	-	TRBD1	TRBJ2-4	CASRGDRVSLGKNIQYF	TGTGCCAGCAGGGGAGACAGGGTATCCTTAGGCAAAAACATTCAGTACTTC
TRBV7-3	few	TRBD2	TRBJ2-1	CASRTSGYDNEQFF	TGTGCCAGCCGGACTAGCGGGTATGACAATGAGCAGTTCTTC
TRBV7-3	-	-	TRBJ2-3	CASSLTGRGTDTQYF	TGTGCCAGCAGCTTAACGGGACGAGGCACAGATACGCAGTATTTT
TRBV7-8	-	-	TRBJ2-1	CASSSRANEQFF	TGTGCCAGCAGCTCGAGGGCCAATGAGCAGTTCTTC
TRBV4-1	few	TRBD2	TRBJ2-5	CASSQSRTSGGEETQYF	TGCGCCAGCAGCCAATCGAGGACTAGCGGGGGTGAGGAGACCCAGTACTTC
TRBV21-1	many	-	TRBJ2-6	CASSWRDSGANVLTF	TGTGCCAGCAGCTGGCGAGACTCTGGGGCCAACGTCCTGACTTTC